This paragraph reports one TCR beta chain. The data are from a study of blood T cell repertoires in COVID-19. Study details: Whether acute or convalescent, the COVID-19 samples came from the United States, Italy and Spain. Nucleic acid was either cDNA or gDNA, and it came from T cells, B-cell-depleted T cells, or PBMCs.

Authors' analysis steps: Amplification of reference gene primers provided the estimated nucleated cell counts. Using immunoSEQ multiplex PCR, the repertoire was profiled, and TCRdb retains in-frame clones only, with some absent. The D gene and trimming were derived from the DNA, and the V and J assignments and clone size from that table. The sample lists over 65,000 clones; 75% to 90% were seen once. What was sequenced was peripheral blood. The sequence was obtained from a woman aged 40 to 50 with active or convalescent COVID-19.

The CDR3 reads CASSPLAGDTEQFF. The CDR3 DNA reads as TGTGCCAGCAGCCCCCTAGCGGGAGATACTGAGCAGTTCTTC. The rearrangement uses TRBV7-9 and TRBJ2-1; 10 bases line up with TRBD2. With V trimmed by 5 bases and J by 9 bases, 7 bases remained unmatched. The CDR3 has 14 amino acids. CDR1 SEHNR and CDR2 FQNEAQ come from the germline V gene (reference sequence).